These 8 T cell receptor beta chains were all obtained from the same sample, sequenced in a study of response to subunit inactivated influenza vaccine. A single record per CDR3 protein comes from TCRdb applying MiXCR to the RT-PCR reads. This table has about 540,000 distinct CDR3 sequences, roughly a quarter appearing once. The same sample was also used in a study of T cells expressing NK-cell markers. That source reports: Scientists made TCR beta cDNA using 5'RACE template switching with UMIs.

The sample was CD4+ T cells sorted from PBMCs, taken roughly 13 days after vaccination. Receptors originate from a man aged 45 to 65 who received an inactivated influenza vaccine.

This clonotype was seen a handful of times. This rearrangement joins TRBV5-1 to TRBJ2-3, with 8 bases aligning to TRBD2. The germline CDR1 and CDR2 sequences are SGHRS and YFSETQ. With 1 base clipped from V and 1 base from J, the junction kept 8 bases outside the gene matches. The length of the CDR3 is 17 residues. CDR3 protein: CASSLRTAGGRTDTQYF. As DNA, the CDR3 is TGCGCCAGCAGCTTGAGGACGGCGGGAGGACGCACAGATACGCAGTATTTT.

V and J are TRBV12-3 or TRBV12-4 and TRBJ2-6; 8 bases line up with TRBD1. The CDR3 consists of 16 residues. J was trimmed by 4 bases and V by 2 bases; bases with no gene match: 4. This chain's CDR3 is CASSLQGARGANVLTF. For the CDR3, the DNA is TGTGCCAGCAGTTTACAGGGGGCGAGAGGGGCCAACGTCCTGACTTTC.

The rearrangement uses TRBV4-2 and TRBJ2-3; 11 bases match TRBD2. The trim removed 0 bases at V and 7 bases at J, leaving 9 bases unmatched. The CDR3 sequence is 17 residues long. The V gene's germline CDR1 is LGHNA and CDR2 YNFKEQ. In nucleotides, the CDR3 is TGTGCCAGCAGCCAAGATGGTGGTAGCGGGAGGGCAAATACGCAGTATTTT. Protein: CASSQDGGSGRANTQYF.

This chain joins TRBV30 and TRBJ2-5; D not certain. Germline CDR1 GTSNPN, CDR2 SVGIG (reference sequence). V lost 0 bases, J lost 8 bases, and 16 bases lay in between. The CDR3 extends over 14 amino acids. The CDR3 sequence is CAWSVPDSLYTQYF. CDR3 nucleotides: TGTGCCTGGAGTGTTCCCGATTCCCTATACACCCAGTACTTC.

This chain joins TRBV5-1 and TRBJ2-1; TRBD2 might be the D (6 bases). V lost 0 bases to trimming and J lost 10 bases, with 14 bases between them. CDR3 length: 14 amino acids. Germline V CDR1 and CDR2: SGHRS, YFSETQ. CDR3 region: CASSLVLAVGEQFF. As DNA, the CDR3 is TGCGCCAGCAGCTTGGTGTTAGCGGTCGGCGAGCAGTTCTTC.

The V and J genes are TRBV20-1 and TRBJ2-1; 7 bases map to TRBD1. Germline values: CDR1 DFQATT, CDR2 SNEGSKA (reference sequence). With V trimmed by 6 bases and J by 0 bases, 11 bases remained unmatched. The CDR3 is 16 residues long. Here the CDR3 reads CSAPAVGDSSYNEQFF. CDR3 sequence (DNA): TGCAGTGCCCCAGCGGTTGGGGACAGCTCCTACAATGAGCAGTTCTTC.

The table lists this clonotype with a few counts. The chain employs TRBV7-3 and TRBJ1-4; tentatively, D is TRBD1 (6 bases). From germline, CDR1 is SGHTA and CDR2 FQGTGA. V lost 5 bases and J lost 2, with 12 bases in between. This CDR3 contains 15 residues. The CDR3 DNA is TGTGCCAGCAGCGACTGGACAGCGACTAATGAAAAACTGTTTTTT. Translation gives CASSDWTATNEKLFF.

This clonotype has a handful of counts. The chain employs TRBV12-3 or TRBV12-4 and TRBJ2-1; tentatively, D is TRBD1 (5 bases). The V end was cut by 5 bases, the J end by 5 bases, with 13 bases between. The length of the CDR3 is 14 residues. The CDR3 protein is CASSDSFSNNEQFF. CDR3 in DNA: TGTGCCAGCAGTGACAGTTTCAGCAACAATGAGCAGTTCTTC.